These 9 T cell receptor beta chains came from one sample sequenced in a study of blood T cell repertoires in COVID-19. The protocol was immunoSEQ multiplex PCR, while the TCRdb copy is restricted to in-frame clones and leaves out a portion. The sample holds roughly 100,000 clones; 70% to 90% are singletons and the top ten take more than 3.5%. What was sequenced was peripheral blood. The receptors stem from a human donor with COVID-19, enrolled during active disease. The donor label of this sample is uncertain.

The V and J genes are TRBV18 and TRBJ1-5, with D possibly matching TRBD1 (5 bases). V was shortened by 2 bases and J by 3 bases, with 11 bases between the two germline ends. The length of the CDR3 is 15 residues. Germline V gives CDR1 KGHSH, CDR2 LQKENI. This CDR3 is CASSPTTDNNQPQHF. The DNA for the CDR3 is TGTGCCAGCTCACCAACGACAGATAACAATCAGCCCCAGCATTTT. Full variable domain (missing parts from reference TRBV18 and TRBJ1-5): NAGVMQNPRHLVRRRGQEARLRCSPMKGHSHVYWYRQLPEEGLKFMVYLQKENIIDESGMPKERFSAEFPKEGPSILRIQQVVRGDSAAYFCASSPTTDNNQPQHFGDGTRLSIL.

In this sample, this clone turned up a few times. CDR3 sequence reads: CASSPWASGRAAYEQYF. DNA of the CDR3: TGTGCCAGCTCACCGTGGGCTAGCGGGAGGGCCGCCTACGAGCAGTACTTC. The rearrangement joins TRBV18 to TRBJ2-7; 12 bases fit TRBD2. Germline-derived CDR1 and CDR2 are KGHSH and LQKENI. This CDR3 spans 17 amino acids. V shed 3 bases and J 2 bases; nucleotides not matched to a gene: 8.

The rearrangement links TRBV30 to TRBJ1-2, with TRBD1 matching 8 bases. After removal of 1 base from V and 7 bases from J, the junction contained 5 bases not matched to a gene. This CDR3 has 13 residues. Germline V gene lookup returns CDR1 GTSNPN and CDR2 SVGIG (reference sequence). The CDR3 sequence is CAWSDQGAGGYTF. As DNA, the CDR3 is TGTGCCTGGAGTGATCAGGGGGCCGGTGGCTACACCTTC.

The V gene is TRBV30, the J gene TRBJ2-6; TRBD1 matches 10 bases. V gave up 7 bases and J gave up 0 bases; unmatched junction bases: 9. CDR1 and CDR2 from the germline V gene are GTSNPN and SVGIG (reference sequence). The CDR3 length is 17 residues. The CDR3 sequence: CAFCRDRGTSGANVLTF. DNA for the CDR3: TGTGCCTTTTGCCGGGACAGGGGTACCTCTGGGGCCAACGTCCTGACTTTC.

V usage is TRBV7-9 and J usage is TRBJ1-1; D is possibly TRBD1 (5 bases). Germline V gene sequence: CDR1 SEHNR, CDR2 FQNEAQ (reference sequence). This CDR3 is built from 14 residues. The ends were cut back, 2 bases at V and 4 bases at J, with 11 bases in the middle. CDR3 in amino acids: CASSLRGGVTEAFF. The CDR3 DNA reads as TGTGCCAGCAGCTTAAGGGGAGGGGTCACTGAAGCTTTCTTT.

The CDR3 DNA is TGTGCCACCAGAGGCCCGGCCGGGGGTAGCGGGAGTTTCGATGAGCAGTTCTTC. The encoded protein is CATRGPAGGSGSFDEQFF. This chain connects TRBV24-1 to TRBJ2-1; 9 positions agree with TRBD2. The V segment lost 7 bases and the J segment 8 bases; nucleotides outside the gene matches: 20. The CDR3 is 18 residues long. CDR1 is KGHDR and CDR2 is SFDVKD in the germline V gene.

This chain links TRBV5-1 with TRBJ2-2, with a weak D call TRBD2 (5 bases). V was cut by 2 bases and J by 0 bases, with 8 bases left in between. CDR1 is SGHRS and CDR2 is YFSETQ in the germline V gene. This CDR3 is built from 15 residues. In DNA, the CDR3 is TGCGCCAGCAGCTTAAGAGGGACGAACACCGGGGAGCTGTTTTTT. This gives the protein CASSLRGTNTGELFF.

J is TRBJ2-1 and V is TRBV5-1, with 9 bases fitting TRBD2. V shed 3 bases, J shed 3 bases, and the junction held 7 bases outside the gene matches. The CDR3 has 16 amino acids. The germline CDR1 and CDR2 sequences are SGHRS and YFSETQ. CDR3 nucleotides: TGCGCCAGCAGCTCCTTAGCTAGCGGGGACTACAATGAGCAGTTCTTC. Its translation is CASSSLASGDYNEQFF.

The V gene is TRBV19, the J gene TRBJ1-6; 10 positions match TRBD1. This CDR3 has 17 residues. Germline V CDR1 and CDR2: LNHDA, SQIVND (reference sequence). V gave up 4 bases and J gave up 5 bases; unmatched junction bases: 8. Here the CDR3 DNA reads TGTGCCAGTAGTAAAGAAGACAGGGGGCTCGATAATTCACCCCTCCACTTT. Residues: CASSKEDRGLDNSPLHF.